The 23 T cell receptor beta chains presented below share a single source sample, sequenced in a study of blood T cell repertoires in COVID-19. The assay was immunoSEQ multiplex PCR, and TCRdb's table has in-frame clones only and misses some. The table shows some 140,000 clones, with more than 60% occurring only once. Sequencing was done on a sample of peripheral blood. These TCRs come from an older man with acute or convalescent COVID-19.

This sequence joins TRBV13 and TRBJ2-2; tentative D call: TRBD2 (5 bases). Germline CDR1 PRHDT, CDR2 FYEKMQ (reference sequence). The CDR3 consists of 17 residues. V lost 0 bases and J lost 4, with 15 bases in between. CDR3 bases: TGTGCCAGCAGCTTAGGCCTCCTACGGGGTCTCACCGGGGAGCTGTTTTTT. Protein sequence: CASSLGLLRGLTGELFF. Full variable domain (outside the CDR3, taken from reference TRBV13 and TRBJ2-2): AAGVIQSPRHLIKEKRETATLKCYPIPRHDTVYWYQQGPGQDPQFLISFYEKMQSDKGSIPDRFSAQQFSDYHSELNMSSLELGDSALYFCASSLGLLRGLTGELFFGEGSRLTVL.

This chain joins TRBV6-1 and TRBJ2-5, with D possibly matching TRBD1 (6 bases). V lost 1 base to trimming and J lost 1 base, with 13 bases between them. This CDR3 has 16 residues. Germline CDR1 reads MNHNS; CDR2 reads SASEGT. The CDR3 here is CASSEVVGGFQETQYF. The CDR3 DNA sequence: TGTGCCAGCAGTGAAGTCGTAGGGGGTTTCCAAGAGACCCAGTACTTC.

This clone was observed a handful of times. The rearrangement joins TRBV28 to TRBJ1-4; possible D gene TRBD1, 6 bases. The V gene lost 4 bases and the J gene lost 6 bases, with 12 bases spanning the gap. The CDR3 covers 14 residues. Germline loops: CDR1 MDHEN, CDR2 SYDVKM. This CDR3 is CASSSSGVDEKLFF. The CDR3 coding sequence is TGTGCCAGCAGTTCCTCAGGGGTCGATGAAAAACTGTTTTTT.

V gene TRBV11-2 combines with J gene TRBJ2-2, with D uncertain. CDR1 is SGHAT, CDR2 FQNNGV, per germline. The germline V and J ends were trimmed by 2 bases and 1 base, with 14 bases remaining between them. CDR3 length: 17 amino acids. CDR3 coding DNA: TGTGCCAGCAGCTTATGGTTACAAAGCGTGAACACCGGGGAGCTGTTTTTT. Residues: CASSLWLQSVNTGELFF.

The rearrangement links TRBV20-1 to TRBJ1-2, with D uncertain. The CDR3 runs 11 residues. V was cut by 3 bases and J by 4 bases, with 6 bases left in between. Germline V lookup: CDR1 DFQATT, CDR2 SNEGSKA (reference sequence). CDR3 nucleotides: TGCAGTGCTAGTGACGGCTATGGCTACACCTTC. It encodes CSASDGYGYTF.

Written as DNA, the CDR3 is TGTGCCAGCACCACAGGACAAGGCAAAAACATTCAGTACTTC. It translates to CASTTGQGKNIQYF. The rearrangement links TRBV21-1 to TRBJ2-4; no DNA check was done on the table's D call, TRBD1. TRBV21-1 is a documented pseudogene. CDR3 length: 14 amino acids.

The chain carries TRBV3-1 (or the pseudogene TRBV3-2) and TRBJ2-3, with 11 positions matching TRBD2. The V and J ends lost 4 bases and 5 bases, in that order; junction bases with no gene match: 5. Germline CDR1 and CDR2: LGHDT and YNNKEL (reference sequence). The CDR3 runs to 15 residues. This chain's CDR3 is CASSRTSGGRDTQYF. CDR3 sequence (DNA): TGTGCCAGCAGCCGAACTAGCGGGGGAAGAGATACGCAGTATTTT.

The chain employs TRBV14 and TRBJ2-5; D gene uncertain. The CDR3 spans 14 residues. Looked up from germline, CDR1 is SGHDN and CDR2 is FVKESK. V lost 0 bases, J lost 5 bases, and 10 bases lay in between. CDR3 sequence reads: CASSQESGMETQYF. CDR3 DNA: TGTGCCAGCAGCCAAGAGTCAGGTATGGAGACCCAGTACTTC.

The chain is built from TRBV15 and TRBJ2-1; TRBD1 aligns across 9 bases. The CDR3 spans 16 residues. Per the germline V gene, CDR1 is LNHNV and CDR2 is YYDKDF (reference sequence). With V trimmed by 3 bases and J by 3 bases, 6 bases remained unmatched. The CDR3 sequence is CATSRGTGTIYNEQFF. The CDR3 nucleotides are TGTGCCACCAGCAGGGGGACAGGGACGATCTACAATGAGCAGTTCTTC.

The CDR3 bases are TGTGCCAGCAGCCAAGAACAGGAAAAACTGTTTTTT. This codes for CASSQEQEKLFF. The V call is TRBV3-1 (or the pseudogene TRBV3-2), the J call TRBJ1-4; no reliable D call. The CDR3 has 12 residues. Per the germline V gene, CDR1 is LGHDT and CDR2 is YNNKEL (reference sequence). Trimming pared 0 bases from V and 8 bases from J, leaving 4 bases between.

V is TRBV27 and J is TRBJ2-3, with TRBD2 as a possible D gene (5 bases). The CDR3 runs 13 residues. Trimming pared 6 bases from V and 3 bases from J, leaving 10 bases between. Germline assignment: CDR1 MNHEY and CDR2 SMNVEV (reference sequence). The CDR3 region has the DNA TGTGCCAGCAGCCGCCCGGGGACAGATACGCAGTATTTT. Translating it yields CASSRPGTDTQYF.

The rearrangement joins TRBV11-3 to TRBJ2-4, with 8 bases that match TRBD1. The CDR3 is 14 residues long. Germline loops: CDR1 SGHNT, CDR2 YENEEA. V gave up 3 bases and J gave up 6 bases; unmatched junction bases: 4. The CDR3 DNA sequence: TGTGCCAGCAGCTTGGACAGGGTGAGAAACATTCAGTACTTC. Translating it yields CASSLDRVRNIQYF.

The chain couples TRBV5-1 to TRBJ2-2; 7 nucleotides agree with TRBD1. The J segment lost 5 bases and the V segment lost 2 bases, leaving 6 bases of the junction unmatched. CDR1 SGHRS and CDR2 YFSETQ come from the germline V gene. This CDR3 comprises 15 residues. The CDR3, as DNA: TGCGCCAGCAGCTTCGGACAGGACCGAACCGGGGAGCTGTTTTTT. It specifies CASSFGQDRTGELFF.

The chain is built from TRBV2 and TRBJ2-3; 9 bases are shared with TRBD2. CDR1 and CDR2 from the germline V gene are SNHLY and FYNNEI. V shed 7 bases and J 2 bases; nucleotides not matched to a gene: 7. CDR3 length equals 15 residues. DNA for the CDR3: TGTGCCAGCAAGAATAGCGGGGGTATCACAGATACGCAGTATTTT. This translates into CASKNSGGITDTQYF.

This clone came up once. This CDR3 is also generated by other DNA sequences in the sample. The chain uses TRBV3-1 (or the pseudogene TRBV3-2) and TRBJ1-2; maybe TRBD1 (6 bases). The CDR3 contains 12 residues. The V end was cut by 1 base, the J end by 7 bases, with 7 bases between. Germline V gene data show CDR1 as LGHDT and CDR2 as YNNKEL (reference sequence). CDR3 loop: CASSQGRGGYTF. CDR3 DNA: TGTGCCAGCAGCCAAGGCAGGGGTGGCTACACCTTC.

The chain links TRBV29-1 to TRBJ1-2; D is possibly TRBD1 (5 bases). Germline V lookup: CDR1 SQVTM, CDR2 ANQGSEA. The ends were cut back, 3 bases at V and 0 bases at J, with 8 bases in the middle. This CDR3 is built from 13 residues. CDR3 sequence: CSVEEGSNYGYTF. CDR3 sequence (DNA): TGCAGCGTTGAGGAGGGGTCTAACTATGGCTACACCTTC.

The chain links TRBV7-6 to TRBJ2-3; TRBD2 is a possible D gene (5 bases). Germline lookup yields CDR1 SGHVS and CDR2 FNYEAQ. The CDR3 is 17 residues long. Trimming took 4 bases from V and 2 from J, leaving 19 bases between them. CDR3 sequence: CASSSRVPGFLTDTQYF. Here the CDR3 DNA reads TGTGCCAGCAGCTCTAGGGTCCCGGGGTTTCTCACAGATACGCAGTATTTT.

Comment on this clone: Other DNA sequences in the sample encode the same CDR3. V gene TRBV12-3 or TRBV12-4 combines with J gene TRBJ2-3; D not resolved. V shed 6 bases and J shed 0 bases, with 4 bases lying between them. The CDR3 consists of 12 residues. This CDR3 is CASSPSTDTQYF. CDR3 coding DNA: TGTGCCAGCAGCCCAAGCACAGATACGCAGTATTTT.

The chain combines TRBV5-1 with TRBJ2-7, with 7 bases identical to TRBD1. This CDR3 region has 14 residues. In germline, CDR1 is SGHRS, CDR2 YFSETQ. The trim removed 3 bases at V and 5 bases at J, leaving 8 bases unmatched. CDR3 region: CASSSRQGRNEQYF. CDR3 in DNA: TGCGCCAGCAGCTCCCGACAGGGCCGCAACGAGCAGTACTTC.

The CDR3 bases are TGTGCCAGCAGAGAAGGGGGTTGGCAGCCCCAGCATTTT. The encoded protein is CASREGGWQPQHF. The chain combines TRBV27 with TRBJ1-5; D possibly corresponds to TRBD1 (6 bases). The CDR3 contains 13 residues. With 6 bases removed from V and 7 bases from J, the gap between germline ends came to 13 bases. Germline V lookup: CDR1 MNHEY, CDR2 SMNVEV (reference sequence).

The J gene is TRBJ1-2, the V gene TRBV5-4, with D hard to call. The CDR3 contains 13 residues. Trimming took 7 bases from V and 11 from J, leaving 21 bases between them. Germline-derived CDR1 and CDR2 are SGHNT and YYREEE (reference sequence). The CDR3 sequence is CASWERGLPLYTF. The CDR3 coding sequence is TGTGCCAGCTGGGAACGGGGTCTTCCTTTATACACCTTC.

V is TRBV11-1 and J is TRBJ2-7; 8 nucleotides match TRBD2. The CDR3 totals 16 residues. V shed 8 bases and J 4 bases; nucleotides not matched to a gene: 16. CDR1 is SGHAT, CDR2 FQDESV, per germline (reference sequence). CDR3 DNA sequence: TGTGCCAGCCTGCCCGCGGGGGGCCGGGGTGGTTACGAGCAGTACTTC. It specifies CASLPAGGRGGYEQYF.

The rearrangement links TRBV7-2 to TRBJ2-1; D is uncertain. The CDR3 is made up of 13 amino acids. Per germline, CDR1 SGHTA and CDR2 FQGNSA. The ends were cut back, 1 base at V and 5 bases at J, with 6 bases in the middle. CDR3 sequence reads: CASSLDRDNEQFF. The CDR3 coding sequence is TGTGCCAGCAGCTTAGACCGGGACAATGAGCAGTTCTTC. Looking up the rest from reference TRBV7-2 and TRBJ2-1 gives the full variable domain: GAGVSQSPSNKVTEKGKDVELRCDPISGHTALYWYRQSLGQGLEFLIYFQGNSAPDKSGLPSDRFSAERTGGSVSTLTIQRTQQEDSAVYLCASSLDRDNEQFFGPGTRLTVL.